A selection of T cell receptor beta chains follows, all from one sample in a study of T cell responses to AZD1222 COVID-19 vaccine. The repertoire was sequenced with immunoSEQ multiplex PCR; TCRdb's copy has only in-frame clones and lacks some. This table holds about 100,000 clones, around 87% found once. The specimen was peripheral blood, collected on day 0 of MenACWY control vaccination. The origin of the receptors is an adult in good health. CDR3s include the opening cysteine and the closing phenylalanine or tryptophan. The order of the fields is V gene, J gene, clone size, D gene, CDR3 length, CDR3 DNA, CDR3 protein. A D gene is named only where the DNA matches it firmly. The size of a clone is reported for some rows only, either as once, few or many, or as a class for expanded clones.

TRBV6-5,TRBJ1-1,NA,TRBD1,14,TGTGCCAGCACCCGCAGACAGGGGCACACTGAAGCTTTCTTT,CASTRRQGHTEAFF
TRBV7-6,TRBJ1-1,NA,NA,16,TGTGCCAGCAGCTCGATCTACTCGGCCGGCGGCACTGAAGCTTTCTTT,CASSSIYSAGGTEAFF
TRBV10-3,TRBJ1-4,once,NA,13,TGTGCCATCAGTCCGGACAGTAATGAAAAACTGTTTTTT,CAISPDSNEKLFF
TRBV6-5,TRBJ2-1,NA,TRBD2,13,TGTGCCAGCCGAGGGCTCAGGGAGGGTGAGCAGTTCTTC,CASRGLREGEQFF
TRBV14,TRBJ1-6,NA,NA,15,TGTGCCAGCAGCCAAGATCGGGGGTATGGTTCACCCCTCCACTTT,CASSQDRGYGSPLHF
TRBV7-2,TRBJ1-2,NA,NA,13,TGTGCCAGCAGCAGCCTCCTGGGGGCGGATATCTCCTTC,CASSSLLGADISF
TRBV15,TRBJ1-1,NA,NA,15,TGTGCCACCAGCAGAGAACCACAGGTGGCCACTGAAGCTTTCTTT,CATSREPQVATEAFF
TRBV23-1,TRBJ2-5,once,NA,13,TGCGCCAGCAGCCGGGGAGTCCAAGAGACCCAGTACTTC,CASSRGVQETQYF
TRBV30,TRBJ1-3,NA,NA,16,TGTGCCTGGAGCGCGGCCGGGGGTTTTTCTGGAAACACCATATATTTT,CAWSAAGGFSGNTIYF
TRBV2,TRBJ1-3,NA,NA,14,TGTGCCAGCAGTGGCGGCGGGGGGGTAAACACCATATATTTT,CASSGGGGVNTIYF
TRBV11-3,TRBJ1-3,few,NA,13,TGTGCCAGCAGCCCAGGGTTTGGAAACACCATATATTTT,CASSPGFGNTIYF
TRBV19,TRBJ1-5,once,TRBD1,16,TGTGCCAGTAGTATTGGTCAGGGGGGAACGAGTCAGCCCCAGCATTTT,CASSIGQGGTSQPQHF
TRBV3-1/TRBV3-2,TRBJ2-7,NA,NA,15,TGTGCCAGCAGCTCTACAGCCAGGGTCAGAGACGAGCAGTACTTC,CASSSTARVRDEQYF
TRBV6-5,TRBJ1-4,NA,NA,14,TGTGCCAGCAGTTCGATCAGCGGAGATGAAAAACTGTTTTTT,CASSSISGDEKLFF
TRBV6-6,TRBJ2-7,NA,NA,13,TGTGCCAGCAGTTACTCGGTCCTGAACGAGCAGTACTTC,CASSYSVLNEQYF
TRBV10-3,TRBJ2-3,NA,TRBD2,14,TGTGCCATCAGGACTAGCGGGGGCCCCGGTACGCAGTATTTT,CAIRTSGGPGTQYF
TRBV28,TRBJ1-5,NA,TRBD1,15,TGTGCCAGCAGTTTTGAGGACAGGGGGCGTCAGCCCCAGCATTTT,CASSFEDRGRQPQHF